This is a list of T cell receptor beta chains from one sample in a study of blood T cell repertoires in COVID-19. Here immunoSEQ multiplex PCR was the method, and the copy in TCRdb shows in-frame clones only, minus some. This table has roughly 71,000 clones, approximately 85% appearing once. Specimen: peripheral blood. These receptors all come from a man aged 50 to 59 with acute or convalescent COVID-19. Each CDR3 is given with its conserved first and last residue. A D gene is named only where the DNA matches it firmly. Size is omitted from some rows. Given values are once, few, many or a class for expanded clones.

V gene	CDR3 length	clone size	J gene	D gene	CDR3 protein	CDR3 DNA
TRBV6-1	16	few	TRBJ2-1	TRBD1	CASSASRDSFYNEQFF	TGTGCCAGCAGTGCTTCCCGGGACAGTTTCTACAATGAGCAGTTCTTC
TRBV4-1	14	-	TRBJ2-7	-	CASSQTDSSYEQYF	TGCGCCAGCAGCCAGACAGACAGTTCCTACGAGCAGTACTTC
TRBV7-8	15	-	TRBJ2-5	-	CASSPPPRVQETQYF	TGTGCCAGCAGCCCTCCCCCTCGGGTTCAAGAGACCCAGTACTTC
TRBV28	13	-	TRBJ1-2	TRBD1	CASSIDRGYGYTF	TGTGCCAGCAGTATTGACAGGGGCTATGGCTACACCTTC
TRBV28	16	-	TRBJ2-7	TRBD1	CASSLWGGQGSYEQYF	TGTGCCAGCAGTTTATGGGGGGGACAGGGATCCTACGAGCAGTACTTC
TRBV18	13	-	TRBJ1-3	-	CASSSGTGNTIYF	TGTGCCAGCTCCAGCGGAACTGGAAACACCATATATTTT
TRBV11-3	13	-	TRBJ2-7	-	CASSLGPRDEQYF	TGTGCCAGCAGCTTAGGACCCAGGGACGAGCAGTACTTC
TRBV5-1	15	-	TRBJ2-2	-	CASSKDSYNTGELFF	TGCGCCAGCAGCAAGGACTCCTACAACACCGGGGAGCTGTTTTTT
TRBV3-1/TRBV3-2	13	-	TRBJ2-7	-	CASRAGAAYEQYF	TGTGCCAGCCGGGCGGGGGCTGCCTACGAGCAGTACTTC
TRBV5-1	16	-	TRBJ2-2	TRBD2	CASSLGLAGVTGELFF	TGCGCCAGCAGCTTGGGACTAGCGGGGGTGACCGGGGAGCTGTTTTTT